The 27 T cell receptor beta chains listed next were all sequenced from one sample in a study of identifying expanded T cells in peripheral blood. The data were produced by immunoSEQ multiplex PCR, yet TCRdb's version contains in-frame clones alone and is incomplete. This sample has tens of thousands of clones, with around 83% found just once. The specimen sequenced was blood. All receptors come from a person aged 18 to 75 in good health.

The chain is built from TRBV6-1 and TRBJ2-1; no firm D call. V was trimmed by 9 bases and J by 10 bases, leaving 13 bases between them. The CDR3 extends over 11 amino acids. Per the germline V gene, CDR1 is MNHNS and CDR2 is SASEGT. CDR3 residues: CASQERLEQFF. In DNA, the CDR3 is TGTGCCAGTCAGGAGCGATTGGAGCAGTTCTTC.

V gene TRBV19 combines with J gene TRBJ1-3; D ambiguous. Germline CDR1 reads LNHDA; CDR2 reads SQIVND (reference sequence). V shed 9 bases and J shed 5 bases, with 5 bases lying between them. The CDR3 runs to 10 residues. CDR3 loop: CASKRNTIYF. In DNA, the CDR3 is TGTGCCAGCAAAAGAAACACCATATATTTT.

The rearrangement links TRBV7-9 to TRBJ1-2, with 11 bases identical to TRBD1. The CDR3 totals 17 residues. CDR1 is SEHNR, CDR2 FQNEAQ, per germline (reference sequence). The J segment lost 2 bases and the V segment lost 5 bases, leaving 10 bases of the junction unmatched. CDR3 bases: TGTGCCAGCAGCATGCCGGGACAGGGGGGACTAAACTATGGCTACACCTTC. Protein: CASSMPGQGGLNYGYTF.

This chain uses TRBV5-4 with TRBJ2-5; D unresolved. This CDR3 is built from 15 residues. Per germline, CDR1 SGHNT and CDR2 YYREEE (reference sequence). Trimming took off 0 bases at V and 2 bases at J, with 11 bases between the two ends. CDR3 region: CASSLEGQQQETQYF. Here the CDR3 DNA reads TGTGCCAGCAGCTTGGAGGGTCAGCAACAAGAGACCCAGTACTTC.

The V gene is TRBV5-1, the J gene TRBJ2-2; 7 bases are shared with TRBD1. V trimming: 3 bases; J trimming: 1 base; junction bases outside the gene matches: 3. Germline CDR1 SGHRS, CDR2 YFSETQ. The CDR3 extends over 15 amino acids. This CDR3 reads CASSSWTGNTGELFF. CDR3 in DNA: TGCGCCAGCAGCTCATGGACAGGGAACACCGGGGAGCTGTTTTTT.

The rearrangement joins TRBV7-9 to TRBJ1-2; D is perhaps TRBD1 (5 bases). V gave up 5 bases and J gave up 5 bases, with 21 bases separating them. Germline V lookup: CDR1 SEHNR, CDR2 FQNEAQ (reference sequence). The CDR3 spans 16 residues. The CDR3 sequence is CASSPQQGTNFYGYTF. The CDR3 bases are TGTGCCAGCAGCCCCCAACAAGGGACGAACTTTTATGGCTACACCTTC.

CDR3 region: CASSLGSAGNTIYF. CDR3 DNA sequence: TGTGCCAGCAGCTTAGGTTCAGCCGGAAACACCATATATTTT. The rearrangement joins TRBV7-2 to TRBJ1-3; D unresolved. The CDR3 contains 14 residues. Germline V gives CDR1 SGHTA, CDR2 FQGNSA. V lost 1 base to trimming and J lost 4 bases, with 8 bases between them.

The chain recombines TRBV5-6 with TRBJ2-5, with D unresolved. V lost 0 bases, J lost 5 bases, and 8 bases lay in between. The CDR3 runs 13 residues. Germline loops: CDR1 SGHDT, CDR2 YYEEEE. The CDR3 sequence: CASSLDFEETQYF. The CDR3 DNA reads TGTGCCAGCAGCTTGGATTTCGAGGAGACCCAGTACTTC.

The count of this clone is one. The chain combines TRBV19 with TRBJ2-2; D ambiguous. Per germline, CDR1 LNHDA and CDR2 SQIVND (reference sequence). Trimming took off 4 bases at V and 0 bases at J, with 9 bases between the two ends. This CDR3 is 15 amino acids long. CDR3 sequence (DNA): TGTGCCAGTAGTACCCTCCCGACGAACACCGGGGAGCTGTTTTTT. Its translation: CASSTLPTNTGELFF.

The DNA of the CDR3 is TGTGCCAGCAGCTCCGGACAGGGACACCCCACAGATACGCAGTATTTT. Translating gives CASSSGQGHPTDTQYF. The rearrangement links TRBV5-8 to TRBJ2-3; 8 positions match TRBD1. The germline gives CDR1 SGHTS, CDR2 YDEGEE. The V segment lost 3 bases and the J segment 2 bases; nucleotides outside the gene matches: 8. The length of the CDR3 is 16 residues. Full variable domain (rest looked up from reference TRBV5-8 and TRBJ2-3): EAGVTQSPTHLIKTRGQQATLRCSPISGHTSVYWYQQALGLGLQFLLWYDEGEERNRGNFPPRFSGRQFPNYSSELNVNALELEDSALYLCASSSGQGHPTDTQYFGPGTRLTVL.

V is TRBV4-3 and J is TRBJ2-1, with D possibly called TRBD1 or TRBD2 (5 bases each). CDR3 length: 17 amino acids. The V and J ends lost 0 bases and 3 bases respectively, with 15 bases between them. Germline assignment: CDR1 LGHNA and CDR2 YSLEER. The CDR3: CASSQERPGTIYNEQFF. The DNA for the CDR3 is TGCGCCAGCAGCCAAGAAAGGCCGGGGACGATCTACAATGAGCAGTTCTTC.

The rearrangement joins TRBV21-1 to TRBJ1-1. TRBV21-1 is a listed pseudogene. The CDR3 is 14 amino acids. CDR3 sequence (DNA): TGTGCCAGCAGCAAGGAACACAAGAACACTGAAGCTTTCTTT. Its translation: CASSKEHKNTEAFF.

The rearrangement uses TRBV7-8 and TRBJ1-4, with 9 bases identical to TRBD1. Trimming cost V 5 bases and J 9 bases; bases outside gene matches: 10. Germline V lookup: CDR1 SGHVS, CDR2 FQNEAQ. The CDR3 runs to 15 residues. The CDR3: CASSLIQGAEKKLFF. CDR3 nucleotide sequence: TGTGCCAGCAGCCTAATACAGGGGGCCGAGAAAAAACTGTTTTTT.

This chain links TRBV5-1 with TRBJ1-5, with D possibly being TRBD1 (5 bases). The CDR3 is 14 amino acids. Germline V lookup: CDR1 SGHRS, CDR2 YFSETQ. Deletions cut 0 bases from V and 4 bases from J, with 8 bases between. The CDR3 DNA sequence: TGCGCCAGCAGCTTGGGGGGCTGGAATCAGCCCCAGCATTTT. It translates to CASSLGGWNQPQHF. The full variable domain, its missing parts supplied by reference TRBV5-1 and TRBJ1-5, is KAGVTQTPRYLIKTRGQQVTLSCSPISGHRSVSWYQQTPGQGLQFLFEYFSETQRNKGNFPGRFSGRQFSNSRSEMNVSTLELGDSALYLCASSLGGWNQPQHFGDGTRLSIL.

J is TRBJ1-1 and V is TRBV7-8, with TRBD1 matching over 8 bases. Germline CDR1 is SGHVS and CDR2 is FQNEAQ. This CDR3 is built from 13 residues. After removal of 6 bases from V and 4 bases from J, the junction contained 4 bases not matched to a gene. The CDR3 here is CASRIQGGTEAFF. CDR3 DNA: TGTGCCAGCAGGATACAGGGGGGCACTGAAGCTTTCTTT.

This clone was found a few times. The rearrangement uses TRBV7-7 and TRBJ2-5; D perhaps matches TRBD2 (6 bases). The length of the CDR3 is 15 residues. V was clipped by 3 bases and J by 2 bases, with 13 bases between them. Germline CDR1 and CDR2: SSHAT and FNYEAQ (reference sequence). The chain's CDR3 is CASSFGGAGQETQYF. The CDR3, as DNA: TGTGCCAGCAGCTTCGGCGGGGCTGGGCAAGAGACCCAGTACTTC.

The rearrangement uses TRBV18 and TRBJ1-3; possible D gene TRBD1, 5 bases. In germline, CDR1 is KGHSH, CDR2 LQKENI. The CDR3 covers 14 residues. V was clipped by 5 bases and J by 0 bases, with 8 bases between them. The DNA for the CDR3 is TGTGCCAGCTCAGCAGGGACCTCTGGAAACACCATATATTTT. Its protein product is CASSAGTSGNTIYF.

The chain joins TRBV6-1 to TRBJ1-5; D is undetermined. Deletions cut 4 bases from V and 7 bases from J, with 5 bases between. The V gene's germline CDR1 is MNHNS and CDR2 SASEGT. CDR3 length: 11 residues. CDR3: CASSARQPQHF. CDR3 nucleotide sequence: TGTGCCAGCAGTGCCCGACAGCCCCAGCATTTT.

This rearrangement joins TRBV19 to TRBJ2-7; 7 bases are shared with TRBD1. CDR1 and CDR2 (germline): LNHDA, SQIVND (reference sequence). The V gene end was trimmed by 5 bases and the J gene end by 7 bases; junction bases not matched to a gene: 8. The CDR3 length is 13 residues. The CDR3 loop is CASSRRGGAEQYF. As DNA, the CDR3 is TGTGCCAGTAGTCGAAGAGGGGGCGCGGAGCAGTACTTC. The full variable domain, rest sourced from reference TRBV19 and TRBJ2-7, is DGGITQSPKYLFRKEGQNVTLSCEQNLNHDAMYWYRQDPGQGLRLIYYSQIVNDFQKGDIAEGYSVSREKKESFPLTVTSAQKNPTAFYLCASSRRGGAEQYFGPGTRLTVT.

V is TRBV30 and J is TRBJ1-1, with D maybe TRBD1 (6 bases). V was cut by 4 bases and J by 1 base, with 13 bases left in between. Germline V lookup: CDR1 GTSNPN, CDR2 SVGIG (reference sequence). The CDR3 sequence is 14 residues long. CDR3 in DNA: TGTGCCTGGACTTGGGACAACCAGAACACTGAAGCTTTCTTT. Translation: CAWTWDNQNTEAFF.

V and J are TRBV5-6 and TRBJ1-4, with 7 bases matching TRBD1. V gave up 3 bases and J gave up 3 bases; unmatched junction bases: 8. Germline V gene sequence: CDR1 SGHDT, CDR2 YYEEEE. The CDR3 length is 16 residues. The CDR3 bases are TGTGCCAGCAGCTCACCAGACAGGGACGCTAATGAAAAACTGTTTTTT. This codes for CASSSPDRDANEKLFF.

The rearrangement joins TRBV7-9 to TRBJ2-7, with 7 positions matching TRBD2. V lost 5 bases to trimming and J lost 5 bases; unmatched junction nucleotides: 15. This CDR3 contains 16 residues. Per the germline V gene, CDR1 is SEHNR and CDR2 is FQNEAQ (reference sequence). The CDR3 spells CASSTIDRTSNNEQYF. As DNA, the CDR3 is TGTGCCAGCAGCACCATTGACCGGACTAGTAACAACGAGCAGTACTTC.

This chain uses TRBV6-5 with TRBJ1-1; tentative D call: TRBD1 (6 bases). Germline V gene data show CDR1 as MNHEY and CDR2 as SVGAGI. The CDR3 runs to 15 residues. The germline V and J ends were trimmed by 5 bases and 4 bases, with 17 bases remaining between them. This chain's CDR3 is CASSPEGGRTTEAFF. The CDR3 DNA is TGTGCCAGCAGTCCCGAGGGGGGAAGAACCACTGAAGCTTTCTTT.

This clone occurred once. The V call is TRBV29-1, the J call TRBJ1-2; D not certain. Trimming pared 4 bases from V and 2 bases from J, leaving 5 bases between. CDR3 length: 11 residues. CDR1 and CDR2 from the germline V gene are SQVTM and ANQGSEA. DNA for the CDR3: TGCAGCGTTGCACAGAACTATGGCTACACCTTC. Its protein product is CSVAQNYGYTF.

This chain connects TRBV28 to TRBJ2-1, with 16 nucleotides matching TRBD2. The germline gives CDR1 MDHEN, CDR2 SYDVKM. Trimming took 2 bases from V and 2 from J; bases not matched to a gene: 6. There are 19 residues in the CDR3. The CDR3 DNA follows: TGTGCCAGCAGTTTAAGGGGACTAGCGGGAGGGGGGACCTACAATGAGCAGTTCTTC. Its protein product is CASSLRGLAGGGTYNEQFF.

The chain is built from TRBV7-8 and TRBJ2-2; TRBD2 is a possible D gene (6 bases). CDR1 SGHVS and CDR2 FQNEAQ come from the germline V gene. Trimming took 5 bases from V and 4 from J, leaving 17 bases between them. The CDR3 loop spans 16 amino acids. The CDR3 coding sequence is TGTGCCAGCAGCCCCTGGACTGGGCGGGGCACCGGGGAGCTGTTTTTT. Amino acid sequence: CASSPWTGRGTGELFF.

In DNA, the CDR3 is TGTGCCAGCAGCTTGACTATTCCGGGGTCTGGGGCCAACGTCCTGACTTTC. Protein product: CASSLTIPGSGANVLTF. The chain employs TRBV7-2 and TRBJ2-6, with D possibly matching TRBD2 (5 bases). CDR3 length: 17 residues. The V end was cut by 3 bases, the J end by 1 base, with 13 bases between. Germline V gives CDR1 SGHTA, CDR2 FQGNSA.